Described below is a single T cell receptor (beta chain) sequence and its context. This specimen belongs to a study of technical replicates of blood from a handful of donors. The germline V and J ends were trimmed by 5 bases and 4 bases, with 21 bases remaining between them. Germline V gene lookup returns CDR1 SGHAT and CDR2 FQNNGV. This CDR3 region has 16 residues. Profiling relied on immunoSEQ multiplex PCR, and the TCRdb table lists in-frame clones only, not all of them. The data hold under 95,000 clones, with roughly 94% observed a single time. Sequencing was performed on T cells isolated from PBMCs. The clonotype comes from a human donor in good health. The rearrangement uses TRBV11-2 and TRBJ2-7; possibly TRBD1 for D (7 bases). The CDR3 DNA reads TGTGCCAGCAGCCTCAGAGGGCGGGACAGACCATACGAGCAGTACTTC. As protein: CASSLRGRDRPYEQYF.